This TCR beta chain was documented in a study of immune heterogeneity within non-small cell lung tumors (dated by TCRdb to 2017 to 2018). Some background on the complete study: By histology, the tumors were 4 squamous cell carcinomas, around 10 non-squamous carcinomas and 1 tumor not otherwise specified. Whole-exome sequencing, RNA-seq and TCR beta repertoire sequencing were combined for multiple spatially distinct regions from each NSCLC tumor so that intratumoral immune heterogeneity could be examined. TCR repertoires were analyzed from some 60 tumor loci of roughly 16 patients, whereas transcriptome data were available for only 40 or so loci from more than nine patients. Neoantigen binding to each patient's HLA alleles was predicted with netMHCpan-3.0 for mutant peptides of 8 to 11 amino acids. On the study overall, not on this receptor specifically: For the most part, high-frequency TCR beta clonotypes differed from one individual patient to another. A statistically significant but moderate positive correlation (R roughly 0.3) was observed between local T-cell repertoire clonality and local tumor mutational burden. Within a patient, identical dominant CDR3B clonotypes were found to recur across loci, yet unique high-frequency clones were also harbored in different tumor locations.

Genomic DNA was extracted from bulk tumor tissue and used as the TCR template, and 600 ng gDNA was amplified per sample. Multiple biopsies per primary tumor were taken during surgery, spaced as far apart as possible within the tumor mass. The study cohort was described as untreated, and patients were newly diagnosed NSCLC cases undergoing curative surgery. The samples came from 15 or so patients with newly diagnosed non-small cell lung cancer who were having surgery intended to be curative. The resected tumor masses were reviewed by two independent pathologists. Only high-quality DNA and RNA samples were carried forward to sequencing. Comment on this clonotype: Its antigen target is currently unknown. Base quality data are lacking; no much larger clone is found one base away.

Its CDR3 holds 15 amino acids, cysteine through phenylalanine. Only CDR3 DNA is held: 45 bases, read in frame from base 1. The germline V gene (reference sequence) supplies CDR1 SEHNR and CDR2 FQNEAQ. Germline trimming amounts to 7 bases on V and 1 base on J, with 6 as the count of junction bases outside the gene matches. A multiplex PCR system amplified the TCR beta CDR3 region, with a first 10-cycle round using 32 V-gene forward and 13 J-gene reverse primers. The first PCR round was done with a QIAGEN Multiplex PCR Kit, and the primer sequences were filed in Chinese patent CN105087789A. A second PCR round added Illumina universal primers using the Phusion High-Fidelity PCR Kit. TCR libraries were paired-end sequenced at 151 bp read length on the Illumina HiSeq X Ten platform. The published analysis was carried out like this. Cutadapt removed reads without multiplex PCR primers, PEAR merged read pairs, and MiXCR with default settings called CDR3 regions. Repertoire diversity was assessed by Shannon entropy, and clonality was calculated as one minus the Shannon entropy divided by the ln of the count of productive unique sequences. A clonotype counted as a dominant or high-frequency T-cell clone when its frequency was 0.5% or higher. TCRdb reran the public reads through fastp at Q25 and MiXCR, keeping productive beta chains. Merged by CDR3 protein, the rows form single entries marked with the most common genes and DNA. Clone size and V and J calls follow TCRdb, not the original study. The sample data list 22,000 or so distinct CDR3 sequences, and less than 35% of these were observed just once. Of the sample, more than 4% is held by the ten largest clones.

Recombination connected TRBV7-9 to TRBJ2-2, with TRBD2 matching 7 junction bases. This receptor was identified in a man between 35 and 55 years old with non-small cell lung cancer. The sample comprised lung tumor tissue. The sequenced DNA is TGTGCCAGCATCTTGGCGGGAGTGAACACCGGGGAGCTGTTTTTT. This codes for CASILAGVNTGELFF.